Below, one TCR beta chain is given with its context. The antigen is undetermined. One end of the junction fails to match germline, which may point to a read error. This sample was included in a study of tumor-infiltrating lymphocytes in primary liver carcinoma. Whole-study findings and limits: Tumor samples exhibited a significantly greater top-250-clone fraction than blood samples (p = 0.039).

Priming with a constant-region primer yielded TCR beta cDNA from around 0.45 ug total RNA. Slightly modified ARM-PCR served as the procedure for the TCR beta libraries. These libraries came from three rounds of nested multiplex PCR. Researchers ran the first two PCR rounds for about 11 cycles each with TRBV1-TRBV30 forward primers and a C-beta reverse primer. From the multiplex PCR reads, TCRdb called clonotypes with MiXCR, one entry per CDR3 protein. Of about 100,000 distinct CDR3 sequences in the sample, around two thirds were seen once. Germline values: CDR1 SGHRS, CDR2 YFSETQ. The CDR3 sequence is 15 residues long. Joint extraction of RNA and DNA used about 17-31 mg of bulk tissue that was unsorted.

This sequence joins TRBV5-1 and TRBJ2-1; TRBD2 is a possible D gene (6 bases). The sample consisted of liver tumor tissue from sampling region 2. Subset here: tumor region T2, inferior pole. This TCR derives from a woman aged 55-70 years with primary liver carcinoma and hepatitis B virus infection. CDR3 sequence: CASNLLAGYYNEQFF. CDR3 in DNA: TGCGCCAGCAACTTGCTGGCGGGATATTACAATGAGCAGTTCTTC.